Below, 20 T cell receptor beta chains from the same sample are listed, as sequenced in a study of T cell repertoires in cytomegalovirus infection. TCRdb reprocessed the reads via MiXCR and lists one record per CDR3 protein. The sample records approximately 1,000,000 distinct CDR3 sequences, around 29% being singletons. These receptors are not linked to any known antigen. The sequences come from cultured CD8+ T cells from PBMCs, collected from culture after CMV antigen stimulation. The receptor set was obtained from a human donor in good health (CMV status not recorded). Some clones in this sample may be carry-over from other donors' samples.

This clonotype was detected ten times or more. An end of the junction does not agree with germline; a read error may underlie this. The gene calls are TRBV7-7 and TRBJ2-3, with D maybe TRBD1 (5 bases). This CDR3 is built from 15 residues. The germline gives CDR1 SSHAT, CDR2 FNYEAQ (reference sequence). The CDR3 nucleotides read TGTGCTAGCAGCATTAGCAGGGATTACACAGATACGCAGTATTTT. It is translated as CASSISRDYTDTQYF.

In its sample, this clonotype was seen many times. The chain recombines TRBV7-2 with TRBJ1-4, with 7 bases identical to TRBD1. The CDR3 loop spans 15 amino acids. Germline V gene data show CDR1 as SGHTA and CDR2 as FQGNSA. V lost 4 bases and J lost 3; bases outside the gene matches: 5. The CDR3 loop is CASSSWDSSNEKLFF. CDR3 DNA sequence: TGTGCCAGCAGCTCATGGGACAGCTCTAATGAAAAACTGTTTTTT.

This clonotype showed up just a few times. The chain uses TRBV25-1 and TRBJ2-7; D ambiguous. This CDR3 is 15 amino acids long. V dropped 5 bases and J dropped 5 bases, with 19 bases sitting between them. Per the germline V gene, CDR1 is MGHDK and CDR2 is SYGVNS. The DNA for the CDR3 is TGTGCCAGCAGTCCTCTTCCAGAGCTTGCCAACGAGCAGTACTTC. Residues: CASSPLPELANEQYF.

V usage is TRBV19 and J usage is TRBJ2-2, with 10 bases that match TRBD2. Germline lookup yields CDR1 LNHDA and CDR2 SQIVND (reference sequence). V trimming: 10 bases; J trimming: 5 bases; junction bases outside the gene matches: 10. The CDR3 totals 15 residues. CDR3 sequence (DNA): TGTGCCACTCACTGGCTAGCGGGGGAAACCGGGGAGCTGTTTTTT. Its translation: CATHWLAGETGELFF.

There are a few counts of this clonotype. V is TRBV24-1 and J is TRBJ2-3, with TRBD1 matching over 9 bases. V was clipped by 8 bases and J by 4 bases; unmatched bases: 12. This CDR3 contains 16 residues. CDR1 is KGHDR, CDR2 SFDVKD, per germline. CDR3 residues: CATTSKGQGRSDTQYF. As DNA, the CDR3 is TGTGCCACCACCTCTAAGGGACAGGGAAGATCAGATACGCAGTATTTT.

This clonotype was counted only a few times. The rearrangement uses TRBV9 and TRBJ2-6, with TRBD2 identical over 9 bases. Germline values: CDR1 SGDLS, CDR2 YYNGEE. CDR3 length: 20 amino acids. The V segment lost 0 bases and the J segment 0 bases; nucleotides outside the gene matches: 10. For the CDR3, the DNA is TGTGCCAGCAGCGTAGGTCCAGCGGGGGGCCCTCCCTCTGGGGCCAACGTCCTGACTTTC. Translated, it gives CASSVGPAGGPPSGANVLTF.

This clonotype was seen more than once but under ten times. The V gene is TRBV4-1, the J gene TRBJ2-7; 8 bases are shared with TRBD1. V lost 3 bases to trimming and J lost 6 bases; unmatched junction nucleotides: 13. CDR1 and CDR2 (germline): MGHRA, YSYEKL. The CDR3 is 16 residues long. This CDR3 reads CASSHHGQGGAGEQYF. The CDR3 DNA reads TGCGCCAGCAGCCACCACGGACAGGGAGGAGCCGGCGAGCAGTACTTC.

The chain is built from TRBV7-2 and TRBJ2-2; tentatively, D is TRBD2 (5 bases). CDR1 is SGHTA, CDR2 FQGNSA, per germline. This CDR3 contains 15 residues. The V end lost 5 bases, the J end lost 5 bases, and 15 bases lay between the germline ends. CDR3 sequence reads: CASSQGIPGTGELFF. CDR3 DNA sequence: TGTGCCAGCAGCCAAGGGATTCCGGGGACCGGGGAGCTGTTTTTT.

The V and J genes are TRBV6-5 and TRBJ2-2; 8 bases align to TRBD1. With 0 bases clipped from V and 5 bases from J, the junction kept 5 bases outside the gene matches. The germline V gene encodes CDR1 MNHEY and CDR2 SVGAGI. The CDR3 length is 16 residues. DNA of the CDR3: TGTGCCAGCAGTTACTCGATACAGGGGGTTACCGGGGAGCTGTTTTTT. Encoded protein: CASSYSIQGVTGELFF.

This clonotype showed up just a few times. J is TRBJ2-2 and V is TRBV6-2 or TRBV6-3, with D unresolved. Trimming cost V 3 bases and J 8 bases, with 7 bases left between them. CDR1 MNHEY and CDR2 SVGEGT come from the germline V gene. CDR3 size: 12 residues. The CDR3 reads CASSYRYGELFF. CDR3 DNA: TGTGCCAGCAGTTATCGTTATGGGGAGCTGTTTTTT.

This clonotype showed up just a few times. V and J are TRBV28 and TRBJ1-5, with D possibly being TRBD1 (5 bases). This CDR3 has 15 amino acids. Trimming cost V 7 bases and J 7 bases, with 20 bases left between them. CDR1 is MDHEN, CDR2 SYDVKM, per germline. The CDR3 spells CASTFGPGPGQPQHF. CDR3 coding DNA: TGTGCCAGCACTTTCGGGCCGGGACCCGGCCAGCCCCAGCATTTT. The full variable domain, rest sourced from reference TRBV28 and TRBJ1-5, is DVKVTQSSRYLVKRTGEKVFLECVQDMDHENMFWYRQDPGLGLRLIYFSYDVKMKEKGDIPEGYSVSREKKERFSLILESASTNQTSMYLCASTFGPGPGQPQHFGDGTRLSIL.

The chain links TRBV14 to TRBJ1-1; tentative D call: TRBD1 (5 bases). The germline V gene has CDR1 SGHDN and CDR2 FVKESK. Trimming removed 2 bases from V and 4 bases from J, with 23 bases in between. The CDR3 spans 18 residues. CDR3 residues: CASSQTPLPGRFGTEAFF. The CDR3 DNA sequence: TGTGCCAGCAGCCAAACCCCCCTTCCAGGGAGATTCGGCACTGAAGCTTTCTTT.

The genes are TRBV4-3 and TRBJ2-5; no clear D gene. This CDR3 has 15 amino acids. V lost 2 bases and J 0 bases, leaving 10 bases between the germline ends. CDR1 and CDR2 from the germline V gene are LGHNA and YSLEER. This CDR3 is CASSQSQEYQETQYF. CDR3 DNA sequence: TGCGCCAGCAGCCAATCCCAGGAGTACCAAGAGACCCAGTACTTC.

This chain uses TRBV12-3 or TRBV12-4 with TRBJ1-3; D is undetermined. V lost 10 bases to trimming and J lost 8 bases, with 12 bases between them. The CDR3 contains 11 residues. The CDR3 sequence: CATFPRDTIYF. For the CDR3, the DNA is TGTGCCACTTTCCCAAGGGACACCATATATTTT.

The V call is TRBV6-5, the J call TRBJ2-2; D is perhaps TRBD1 (6 bases). Trimming took 6 bases from V and 3 from J, leaving 11 bases between them. Germline V CDR1 and CDR2: MNHEY, SVGAGI. This CDR3 has 14 amino acids. The CDR3 nucleotides are TGTGCCAGCAGGTCCAGGGGTTACACCGGGGAGCTGTTTTTT. Translation: CASRSRGYTGELFF.

The chain uses TRBV12-3 or TRBV12-4 and TRBJ2-3, with 10 positions matching TRBD2. This CDR3 has 15 amino acids. The trim removed 4 bases at V and 5 bases at J, leaving 6 bases unmatched. CDR3 loop: CASSSSGGAEDTQYF. In DNA form, the CDR3 reads TGTGCCAGCAGTTCGAGCGGGGGGGCCGAAGATACGCAGTATTTT.

This clonotype was seen a handful of times. The chain joins TRBV6-5 to TRBJ1-1; D call uncertain. CDR3 length: 15 amino acids. The germline V gene encodes CDR1 MNHEY and CDR2 SVGAGI. The ends were cut back, 0 bases at V and 8 bases at J, with 16 bases in the middle. The CDR3 protein is CASSYSDRPFGEAFF. Here the CDR3 DNA reads TGTGCCAGCAGTTACTCGGACCGACCCTTCGGGGAAGCTTTCTTT.

This clonotype was seen just once. The chain combines TRBV5-1 with TRBJ1-5, with 8 bases fitting TRBD1. V gave up 4 bases and J gave up 6 bases; unmatched junction bases: 9. This CDR3 has 15 residues. CDR1 is SGHRS and CDR2 is YFSETQ in the germline V gene. CDR3 DNA: TGCGCCAGCAGCCCGGACAGGGATGATGGTCAGCCCCAGCATTTT. It encodes CASSPDRDDGQPQHF.

This clonotype was seen a handful of times. CDR3 sequence reads: CASRRESSYNEQFF. CDR3 DNA sequence: TGCGCCAGCAGGAGGGAGAGCTCCTACAATGAGCAGTTCTTC. This sequence joins TRBV4-1 and TRBJ2-1; D may be TRBD2 (5 bases). CDR1 MGHRA and CDR2 YSYEKL come from the germline V gene. The CDR3 runs to 14 residues. V was trimmed by 6 bases and J by 0 bases, leaving 9 bases between them.

About this clonotype itself: Being one base from a much bigger clone, this may be a read error. The rearrangement joins TRBV7-2 to TRBJ2-2; D remains ambiguous. Germline CDR1 SGHTA, CDR2 FQGNSA. The V end was cut by 5 bases, the J end by 3 bases, with 16 bases between. The CDR3 extends over 16 amino acids. CDR3 DNA: TGTACCAGCAGCCGTAGCCTCCTCGCTTACACCGGGGAGCTGTTTTTT. Amino acid sequence: CTSSRSLLAYTGELFF.